This T cell receptor beta chain was captured by sequencing in a study of blood T cell repertoires in COVID-19. Unmatched junction bases numbered 4, after V lost 5 bases and J lost 0 bases. This CDR3 has 15 residues. Germline lookup yields CDR1 SNHLY and CDR2 FYNNEI. Authors' processing steps: Nucleated cell number was recorded as an estimate derived from reference gene primer amplification. This table comes from immunoSEQ multiplex PCR, and its TCRdb copy is limited to in-frame clones, with some not included. D and trimming come from the DNA, and the V and J calls and clone size come from that table. The sample lists roughly 140,000 clones; approximately 88% were seen once. This clone was counted once.

Specimen: peripheral blood. The rearrangement links TRBV2 to TRBJ2-1; 7 positions agree with TRBD2. The sequence was collected from a man aged 65-85 years with acute or convalescent COVID-19. CDR3 bases: TGTGCCAGCAGTAGCGGGAAGAGCTCCTACAATGAGCAGTTCTTC. Its protein product is CASSSGKSSYNEQFF.